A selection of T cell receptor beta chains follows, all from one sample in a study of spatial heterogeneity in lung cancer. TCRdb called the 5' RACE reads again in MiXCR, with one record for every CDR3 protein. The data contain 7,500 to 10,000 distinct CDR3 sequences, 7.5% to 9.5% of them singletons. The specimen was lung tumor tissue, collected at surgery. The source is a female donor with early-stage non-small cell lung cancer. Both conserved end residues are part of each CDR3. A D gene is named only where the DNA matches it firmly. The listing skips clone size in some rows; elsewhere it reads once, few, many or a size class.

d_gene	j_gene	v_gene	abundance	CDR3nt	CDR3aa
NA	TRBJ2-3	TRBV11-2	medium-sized	TGTGCCAGCAGGCTAGTCGGAGGTTGGGGCACAGATACGCAGTATTTT	CASRLVGGWGTDTQYF
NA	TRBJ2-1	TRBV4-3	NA	TGCGCCAGCAGCCAAGATGACGCCTCCTACAATGAGCAGTTCTTC	CASSQDDASYNEQFF
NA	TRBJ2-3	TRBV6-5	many	TGTGCCAGCAAAAGAACCTGGACAGATACGCAGTATTTT	CASKRTWTDTQYF
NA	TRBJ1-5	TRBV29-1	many	TGCAGCGTGATGACCACGGAGGGTCAGCCCCAGCATTTT	CSVMTTEGQPQHF
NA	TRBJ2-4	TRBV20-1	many	TGCAGTGCTAGACCGCAGGGGAGGAAAAACATTCAGTACTTC	CSARPQGRKNIQYF
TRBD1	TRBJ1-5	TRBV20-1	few	TGCAGTGCTACCCCAACAGGGGGCGGTGGCAATCAGCCCCAGCATTTT	CSATPTGGGGNQPQHF
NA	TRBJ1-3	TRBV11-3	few	TGTGCCAGCAGCTTCCAGGGCCCTTCTGGAAACACCATATATTTT	CASSFQGPSGNTIYF
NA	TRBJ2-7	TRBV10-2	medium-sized	TGCGCCAGCAGAGGGACAACGGACAACTACGAGCAGTACTTC	CASRGTTDNYEQYF
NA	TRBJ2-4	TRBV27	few	TGTGCCAGCAGTCCGATAGGCGTACAGGTCATCAAAAACATTCAGTACTTC	CASSPIGVQVIKNIQYF
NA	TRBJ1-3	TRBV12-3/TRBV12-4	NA	TGTGCCAGCAGTTTAGCTGGGGGATCTACTGGAAACACCATATATTTT	CASSLAGGSTGNTIYF
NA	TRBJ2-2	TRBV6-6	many	TGTGCCTCGAGAGGGGCAGACACCGGGGAGCTGTTTTTT	CASRGADTGELFF
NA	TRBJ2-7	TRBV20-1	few	TGCAGTGCTAGGGGGGGCCCGGGGTACGAGCAGTACTTC	CSARGGPGYEQYF
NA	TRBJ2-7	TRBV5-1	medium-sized	TGCGCCAGCAGCCTAAAACCCCGGACAGACTCTCCTGGGAACCCGTACGAGCAGTACTTC	CASSLKPRTDSPGNPYEQYF
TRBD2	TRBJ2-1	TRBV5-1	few	TGCGCCAGCACCCGCCTCCTAGCGGGGGGGTCGGATGAGCAGTTCTTC	CASTRLLAGGSDEQFF
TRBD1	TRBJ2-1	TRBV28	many	TGTGCCAGCAGTTTGAGGGGGCGAGACAATGAGCAGTTCTTC	CASSLRGRDNEQFF
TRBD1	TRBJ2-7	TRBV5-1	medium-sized	TGCGCCAGCAGCGACCATGGGACAGCCTACGAGCAGTACTTC	CASSDHGTAYEQYF
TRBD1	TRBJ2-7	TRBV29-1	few	TGCAGCGTTGAAAGGGGGCAGGGGGTCGACGAGCAGTACTTC	CSVERGQGVDEQYF
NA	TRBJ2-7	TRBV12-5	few	TGTGCTAGTGGTCCGCAAGGGGGGGCGAGGTACGAGCAGTACTTC	CASGPQGGARYEQYF
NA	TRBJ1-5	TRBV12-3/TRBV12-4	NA	TGTGCCAGCGGAGGAGGCGGGAAGGGTCAGCCCCAGCATTTT	CASGGGGKGQPQHF
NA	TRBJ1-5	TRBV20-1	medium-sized	TGCAGTGCCCTGGGACTGAGTAGGGGTCAGCCCCAGCATTTT	CSALGLSRGQPQHF
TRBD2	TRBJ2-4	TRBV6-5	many	TGTGCCAGCACAGGCGGCGGGGGGTCGAAAAACATTCAGTACTTC	CASTGGGGSKNIQYF
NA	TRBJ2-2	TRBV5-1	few	TGCGCCAGCAGCTTGGCCGGCCAGGGGAACACCGGGGAGCTGTTTTTT	CASSLAGQGNTGELFF